This TCR beta chain was observed in a study of blood T cell repertoires in COVID-19. Overall study: PBMCs, B-cell-depleted T cells, or T cells provided the cDNA or gDNA that made up the material.

The V segment lost 5 bases and the J segment 3 bases; nucleotides outside the gene matches: 7. CDR1 is MNHEY, CDR2 SMNVEV, per germline (reference sequence). CDR3 length: 15 residues. Clones were read by immunoSEQ multiplex PCR, and TCRdb kept only the in-frame ones, dropping some. The data show just over 70,000 clones, with around 91% seen just once and 8.5% held by the top ten. This receptor was identified in a human donor in a cohort sampled during active COVID-19. The material sequenced was peripheral blood. The rearrangement links TRBV27 to TRBJ1-5; 7 positions match TRBD1. The CDR3 loop is CASSPVTGVNQPQHF. DNA for the CDR3: TGTGCCAGCAGTCCCGTTACAGGGGTCAATCAGCCCCAGCATTTT.